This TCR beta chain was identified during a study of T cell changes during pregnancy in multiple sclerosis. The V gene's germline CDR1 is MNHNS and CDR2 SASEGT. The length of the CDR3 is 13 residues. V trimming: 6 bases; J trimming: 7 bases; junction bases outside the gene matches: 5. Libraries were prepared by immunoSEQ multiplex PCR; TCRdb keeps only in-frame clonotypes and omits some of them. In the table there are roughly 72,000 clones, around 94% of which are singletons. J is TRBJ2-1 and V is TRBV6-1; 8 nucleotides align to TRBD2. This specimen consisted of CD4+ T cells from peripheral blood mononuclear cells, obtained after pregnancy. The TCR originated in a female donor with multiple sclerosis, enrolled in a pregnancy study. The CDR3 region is CASRAGGRNEQFF. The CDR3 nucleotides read TGTGCCAGCAGGGCGGGAGGAAGGAATGAGCAGTTCTTC.